This TCR beta chain stems from a study of T cell repertoires in cytomegalovirus infection. Regarding the study as a whole: HLA-C-restricted CMV clonotypes gave the most frequent clonotype in two of eight donors.

Details on this clonotype: The antigen remains unidentified.

With 4 bases removed from V and 3 bases from J, the gap between germline ends came to 7 bases. The V gene's germline CDR1 is MNHEY and CDR2 SVGEGT. There are 13 residues in the CDR3. TCRdb passed the reads through MiXCR, listing each CDR3 protein once. Of under 150,000 distinct CDR3 sequences in the sample, 30% were seen once. This material consisted of CD8+ T cells from cultured PBMCs, taken from culture after CMV antigen stimulation. This TCR came from a human donor in good health (CMV status not recorded). Some clones in this sample may be carry-over from other donors' samples. V and J are TRBV6-2 or TRBV6-3 and TRBJ1-5, with D unresolved. In DNA, the CDR3 is TGTGCCAGCAGTTTCTGGGTCAATCAGCCCCAGCATTTT. Its protein is CASSFWVNQPQHF.